The present TCR beta chain was sequenced within a study of technical replicates of blood from a handful of donors. Clones were sequenced by immunoSEQ multiplex PCR, and TCRdb holds only the in-frame ones, with some missing. The sample holds around 68,000 clones, 75% to 95% seen once. The source material was T cells isolated from PBMCs. This receptor was obtained from a human donor in good health. Some clones in this sample may be carry-over from other donors' samples.

CDR3 in amino acids: CAWSVRGSGGEAFF. The CDR3 nucleotides are TGTGCCTGGAGTGTACGGGGGTCGGGGGGTGAAGCTTTCTTT. J is TRBJ1-1 and V is TRBV30, with a weak D call TRBD1 (5 bases). Between the trimmed V and J ends, which lost 0 bases and 7 bases, there was a span of 15 bases. CDR3 length equals 14 residues. CDR1 is GTSNPN and CDR2 is SVGIG in the germline V gene (reference sequence).